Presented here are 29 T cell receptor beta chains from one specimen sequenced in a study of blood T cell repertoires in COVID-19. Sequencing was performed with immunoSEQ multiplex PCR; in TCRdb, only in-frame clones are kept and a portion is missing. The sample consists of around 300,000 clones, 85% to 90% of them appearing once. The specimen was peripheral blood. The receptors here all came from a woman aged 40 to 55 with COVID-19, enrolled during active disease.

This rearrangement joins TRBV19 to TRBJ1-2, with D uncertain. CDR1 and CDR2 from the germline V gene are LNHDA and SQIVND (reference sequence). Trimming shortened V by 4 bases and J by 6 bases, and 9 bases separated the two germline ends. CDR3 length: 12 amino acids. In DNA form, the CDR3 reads TGTGCCAGTAGTACCCGCTTAGATGGCTACACCTTC. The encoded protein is CASSTRLDGYTF.

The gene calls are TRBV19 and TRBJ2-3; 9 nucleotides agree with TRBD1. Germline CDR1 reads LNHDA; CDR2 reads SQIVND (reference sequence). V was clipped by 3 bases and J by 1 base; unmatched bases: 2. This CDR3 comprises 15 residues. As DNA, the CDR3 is TGTGCCAGTAGTATGCGGACAGGGGGCACAGATACGCAGTATTTT. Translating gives CASSMRTGGTDTQYF.

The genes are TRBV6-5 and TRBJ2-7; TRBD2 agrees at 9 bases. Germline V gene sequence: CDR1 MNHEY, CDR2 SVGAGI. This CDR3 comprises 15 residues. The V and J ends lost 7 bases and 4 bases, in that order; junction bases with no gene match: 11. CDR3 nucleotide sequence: TGTGCCAGCATCTCCCCCGGGACTAGCCGTTACGAGCAGTACTTC. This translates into CASISPGTSRYEQYF.

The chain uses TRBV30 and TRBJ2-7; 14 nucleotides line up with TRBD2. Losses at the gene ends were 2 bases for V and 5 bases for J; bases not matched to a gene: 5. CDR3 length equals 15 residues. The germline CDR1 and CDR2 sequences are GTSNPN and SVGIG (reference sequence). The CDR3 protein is CAWSNPGLAGDEQYF. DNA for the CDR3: TGTGCCTGGAGTAATCCGGGACTAGCGGGAGACGAGCAGTACTTC. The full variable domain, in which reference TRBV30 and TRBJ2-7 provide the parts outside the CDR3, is SQTIHQWPATLVQPVGSPLSLECTVEGTSNPNLYWYRQAAGRGLQLLFYSVGIGQISSEVPQNLSASRPQDRQFILSSKKLLLSDSGFYLCAWSNPGLAGDEQYFGPGTRLTVT.

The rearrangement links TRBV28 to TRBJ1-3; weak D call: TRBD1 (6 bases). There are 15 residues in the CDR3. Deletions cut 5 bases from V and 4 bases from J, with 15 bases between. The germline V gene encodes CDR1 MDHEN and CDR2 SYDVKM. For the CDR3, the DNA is TGTGCCAGCAGTACCACAGGGTTAGGAGGAAACACCATATATTTT. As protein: CASSTTGLGGNTIYF.

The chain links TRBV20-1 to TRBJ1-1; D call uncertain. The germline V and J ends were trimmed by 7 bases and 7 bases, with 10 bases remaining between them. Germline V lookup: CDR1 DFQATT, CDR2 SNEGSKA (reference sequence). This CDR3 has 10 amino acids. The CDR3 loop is CSVLEIEAFF. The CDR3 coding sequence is TGCAGTGTCCTGGAGATTGAAGCTTTCTTT.

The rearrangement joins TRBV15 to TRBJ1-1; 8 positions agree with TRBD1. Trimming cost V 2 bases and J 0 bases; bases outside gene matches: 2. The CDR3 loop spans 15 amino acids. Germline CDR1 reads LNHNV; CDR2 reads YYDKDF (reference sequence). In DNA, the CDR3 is TGTGCCACCAGCAGAAAGACAGGGGTGAACACTGAAGCTTTCTTT. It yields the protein CATSRKTGVNTEAFF.

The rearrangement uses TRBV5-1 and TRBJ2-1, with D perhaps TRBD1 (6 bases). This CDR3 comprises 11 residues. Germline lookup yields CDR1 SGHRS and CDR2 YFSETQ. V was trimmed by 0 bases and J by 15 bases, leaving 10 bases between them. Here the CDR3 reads CASSLDRVPFF. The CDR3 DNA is TGCGCCAGCAGCTTGGACAGGGTCCCGTTCTTC. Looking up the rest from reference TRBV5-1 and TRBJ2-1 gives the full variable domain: KAGVTQTPRYLIKTRGQQVTLSCSPISGHRSVSWYQQTPGQGLQFLFEYFSETQRNKGNFPGRFSGRQFSNSRSEMNVSTLELGDSALYLCASSLDRVPFFGPGTRLTVL.

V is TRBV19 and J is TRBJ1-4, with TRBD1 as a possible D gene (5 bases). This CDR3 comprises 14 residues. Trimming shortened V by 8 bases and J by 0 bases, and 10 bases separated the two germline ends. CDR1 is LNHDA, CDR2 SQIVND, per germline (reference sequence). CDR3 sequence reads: CASAATATNEKLFF. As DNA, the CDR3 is TGTGCCAGTGCAGCGACAGCAACTAATGAAAAACTGTTTTTT.

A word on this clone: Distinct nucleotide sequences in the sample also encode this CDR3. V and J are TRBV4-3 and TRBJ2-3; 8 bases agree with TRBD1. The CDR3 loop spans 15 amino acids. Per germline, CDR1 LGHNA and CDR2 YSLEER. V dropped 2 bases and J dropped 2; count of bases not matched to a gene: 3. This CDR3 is CASSQQGASTDTQYF. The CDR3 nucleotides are TGCGCCAGCAGCCAACAGGGGGCCTCCACAGATACGCAGTATTTT.

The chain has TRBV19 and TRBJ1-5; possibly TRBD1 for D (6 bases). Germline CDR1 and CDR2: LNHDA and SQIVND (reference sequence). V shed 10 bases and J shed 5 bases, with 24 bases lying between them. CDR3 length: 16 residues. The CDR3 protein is CATSPLRNREYQPQHF. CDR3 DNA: TGTGCCACCTCACCATTGAGAAACAGGGAGTATCAGCCCCAGCATTTT. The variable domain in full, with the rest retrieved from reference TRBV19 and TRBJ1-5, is DGGITQSPKYLFRKEGQNVTLSCEQNLNHDAMYWYRQDPGQGLRLIYYSQIVNDFQKGDIAEGYSVSREKKESFPLTVTSAQKNPTAFYLCATSPLRNREYQPQHFGDGTRLSIL.

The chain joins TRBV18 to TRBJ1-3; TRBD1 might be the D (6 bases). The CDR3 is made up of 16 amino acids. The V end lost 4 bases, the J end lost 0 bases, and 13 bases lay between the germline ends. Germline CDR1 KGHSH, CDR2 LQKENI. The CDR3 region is CASSLPTGLSGNTIYF. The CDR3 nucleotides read TGTGCCAGCTCACTTCCTACAGGGCTCTCTGGAAACACCATATATTTT.

The CDR3 sequence: CASRGLGASTEAFF. The CDR3 DNA is TGTGCCAGCAGGGGCTTGGGGGCGAGCACTGAAGCTTTCTTT. V usage is TRBV6-5 and J usage is TRBJ1-1; a possible D gene is TRBD1 (6 bases). Germline CDR1 MNHEY, CDR2 SVGAGI. Trimming took off 6 bases at V and 4 bases at J, with 15 bases between the two ends. This CDR3 has 14 amino acids.

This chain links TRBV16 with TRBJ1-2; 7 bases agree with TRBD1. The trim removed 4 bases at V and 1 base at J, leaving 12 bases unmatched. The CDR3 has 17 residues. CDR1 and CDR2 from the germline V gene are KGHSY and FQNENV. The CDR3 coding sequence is TGTGCCAGCAGCCCACCCGGGTACAGGGGAGGTAACTATGGCTACACCTTC. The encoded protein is CASSPPGYRGGNYGYTF.

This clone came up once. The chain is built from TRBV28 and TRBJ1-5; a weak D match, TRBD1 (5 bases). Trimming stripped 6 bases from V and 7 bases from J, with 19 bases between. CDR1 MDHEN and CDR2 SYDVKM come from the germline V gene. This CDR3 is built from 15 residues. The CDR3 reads CASRLGPEDVQPQHF. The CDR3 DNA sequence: TGTGCCAGCAGGCTGGGGCCGGAAGACGTCCAGCCCCAGCATTTT.

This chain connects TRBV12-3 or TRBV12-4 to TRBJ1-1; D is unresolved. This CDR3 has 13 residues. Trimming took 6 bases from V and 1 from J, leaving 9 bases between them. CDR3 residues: CASSPGSNTEAFF. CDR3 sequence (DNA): TGTGCCAGCAGCCCGGGGTCGAACACTGAAGCTTTCTTT.

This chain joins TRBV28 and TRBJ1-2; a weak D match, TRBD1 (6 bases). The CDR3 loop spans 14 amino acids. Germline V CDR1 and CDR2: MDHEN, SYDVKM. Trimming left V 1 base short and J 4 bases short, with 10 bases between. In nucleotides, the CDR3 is TGTGCCAGCAGTTTATACAGGGAGAGCTATGGCTACACCTTC. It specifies CASSLYRESYGYTF.

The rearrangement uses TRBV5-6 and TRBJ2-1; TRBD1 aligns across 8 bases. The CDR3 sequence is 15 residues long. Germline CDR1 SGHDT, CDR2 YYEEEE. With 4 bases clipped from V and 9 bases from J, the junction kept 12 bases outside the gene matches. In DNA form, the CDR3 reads TGTGCCAGCAGCGTATGGGACAGGTCAGGCGGTGAGCAGTTCTTC. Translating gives CASSVWDRSGGEQFF.

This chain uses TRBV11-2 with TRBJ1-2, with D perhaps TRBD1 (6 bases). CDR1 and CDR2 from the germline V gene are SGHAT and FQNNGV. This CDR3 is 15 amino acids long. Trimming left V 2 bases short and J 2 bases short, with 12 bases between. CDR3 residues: CASSLPRGANYGYTF. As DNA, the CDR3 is TGTGCCAGCAGCTTACCCCGGGGGGCCAACTATGGCTACACCTTC.

CDR3 sequence: CASSPLQGSGTEAFF. CDR3 bases: TGTGCCAGCAGCCCACTGCAGGGGTCGGGGACTGAAGCTTTCTTT. The V gene is TRBV3-1 (or the pseudogene TRBV3-2), the J gene TRBJ1-1, with a possible D match to TRBD1 (6 bases). The V and J ends lost 4 bases and 5 bases respectively, with 17 bases between them. Germline assignment: CDR1 LGHDT and CDR2 YNNKEL (reference sequence). CDR3 length: 15 amino acids.

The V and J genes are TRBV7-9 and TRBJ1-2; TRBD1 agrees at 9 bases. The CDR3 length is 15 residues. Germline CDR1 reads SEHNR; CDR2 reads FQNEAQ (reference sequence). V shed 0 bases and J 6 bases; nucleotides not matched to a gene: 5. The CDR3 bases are TGTGCCAGCAGCTTAGCAACAGGGGGCTATCATGGCTACACCTTC. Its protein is CASSLATGGYHGYTF.

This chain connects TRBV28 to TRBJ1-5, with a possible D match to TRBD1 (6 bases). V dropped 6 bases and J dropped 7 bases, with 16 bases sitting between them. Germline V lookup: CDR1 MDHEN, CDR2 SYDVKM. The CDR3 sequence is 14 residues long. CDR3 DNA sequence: TGTGCCAGCAGCAAAGGGGGGGTGGGGCAGCCCCAGCATTTT. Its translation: CASSKGGVGQPQHF.

The CDR3 region is CAWSQQGLGETQYF. The CDR3 DNA is TGTGCCTGGAGTCAACAGGGGCTAGGAGAGACCCAGTACTTC. The V call is TRBV30, the J call TRBJ2-5; 7 bases match TRBD1. Germline CDR1 GTSNPN, CDR2 SVGIG (reference sequence). The junction had 7 bases not matched to a gene; V was cut back by 2 bases and J by 4 bases. This CDR3 has 14 residues.

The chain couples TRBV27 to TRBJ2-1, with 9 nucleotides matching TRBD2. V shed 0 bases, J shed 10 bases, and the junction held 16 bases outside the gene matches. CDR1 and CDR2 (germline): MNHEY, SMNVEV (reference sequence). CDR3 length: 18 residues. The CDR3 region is CASSLSLVTSGRPREQFF. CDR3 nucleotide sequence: TGTGCCAGCAGTTTATCGCTTGTAACTAGCGGGCGCCCTCGAGAGCAGTTCTTC.

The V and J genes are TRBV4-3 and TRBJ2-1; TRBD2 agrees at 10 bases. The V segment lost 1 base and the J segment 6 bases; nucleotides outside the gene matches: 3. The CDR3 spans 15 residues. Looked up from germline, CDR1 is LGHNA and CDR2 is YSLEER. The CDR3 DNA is TGCGCCAGCAGCCAAGTAGCGGGAGGCTCCAATGAGCAGTTCTTC. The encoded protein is CASSQVAGGSNEQFF.

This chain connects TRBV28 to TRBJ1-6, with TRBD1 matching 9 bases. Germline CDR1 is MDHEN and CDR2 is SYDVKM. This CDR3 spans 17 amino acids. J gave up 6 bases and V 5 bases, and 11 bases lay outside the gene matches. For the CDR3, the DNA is TGTGCCAGCAGTCCCATACAGGGGGCTACCTTTAATTCACCCCTCCACTTT. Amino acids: CASSPIQGATFNSPLHF.

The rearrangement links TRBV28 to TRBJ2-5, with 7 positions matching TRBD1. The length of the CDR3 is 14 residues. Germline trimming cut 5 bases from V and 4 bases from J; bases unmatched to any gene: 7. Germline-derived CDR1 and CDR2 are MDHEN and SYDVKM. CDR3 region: CASSGEGAPETQYF. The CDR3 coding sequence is TGTGCCAGCAGTGGCGAGGGGGCCCCAGAGACCCAGTACTTC.

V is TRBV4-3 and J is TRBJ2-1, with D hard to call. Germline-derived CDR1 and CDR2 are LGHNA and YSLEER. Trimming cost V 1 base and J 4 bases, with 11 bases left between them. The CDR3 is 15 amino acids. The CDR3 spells CASSQALASYNEQFF. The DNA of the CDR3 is TGCGCCAGCAGCCAAGCTTTGGCCAGTTACAATGAGCAGTTCTTC.

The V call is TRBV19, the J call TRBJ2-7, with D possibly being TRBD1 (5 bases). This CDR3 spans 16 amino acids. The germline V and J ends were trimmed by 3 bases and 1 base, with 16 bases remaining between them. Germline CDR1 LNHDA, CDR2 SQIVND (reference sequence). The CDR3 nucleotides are TGTGCCAGTAGTATTCCCGACCCAAAGGGGTCCTACGAGCAGTACTTC. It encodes CASSIPDPKGSYEQYF.